This T cell receptor beta chain was recovered during a study of blood T cell repertoires in COVID-19. The CDR3 length is 16 residues. Germline V CDR1 and CDR2: LNHDA, SQIVND (reference sequence). Germline trimming cut 4 bases from V and 4 bases from J; bases unmatched to any gene: 10. As originally analysed: Researchers report that nucleated cell counts were estimated from reference gene primer amplification. TCRdb keeps only in-frame clones here, not all; method: immunoSEQ multiplex PCR. That table gives V, J and clone size, and the DNA gave D and trimming. The repertoire holds fewer than 30,000 clones, with around 60% as singletons.

The V gene is TRBV19, the J gene TRBJ1-2; TRBD1 matches 9 bases. This clonotype was obtained from a man aged 60 to 69 with active or convalescent COVID-19. Sequencing was performed on peripheral blood. Here the CDR3 reads CASSTPGQGGTYGYTF. CDR3 DNA sequence: TGTGCCAGTAGTACCCCGGGACAGGGCGGGACCTATGGCTACACCTTC.